This TCR beta chain appears in the sequencing data of a study of identical twins. TCRdb re-called the 5' RACE reads through MiXCR, storing one row per CDR3 protein. The sample lists some 630,000 distinct CDR3 sequences, just over 7% occurring once. Germline-derived CDR1 and CDR2 are DFQATT and SNEGSKA (reference sequence). Trimming took off 6 bases at V and 7 bases at J, with 13 bases between the two ends. The CDR3 is 12 residues long. Study-wide findings and caveats: With monozygotic twins, out-of-frame TCR alpha sharing exceeded what models estimated.

This clonotype has a count of ten or more. The target antigen is unknown. There were only healthy Caucasians among the donors. The sample was also linked to a second study, of yellow fever vaccine responses in identical twins.

The chain couples TRBV20-1 to TRBJ1-5; D gene uncertain. Input material: PBMCs. The receptor's source is a woman aged 18-35 years in good health. The CDR3 nucleotides read TGCAGTGCAAAGGCGGCAGACCAGCCCCAGCATTTT. Translation: CSAKAADQPQHF.